A single sample gave rise to the 13 T cell receptor beta chains below, sequenced in a study of T-cell memory formation after mild COVID-19. One entry per CDR3 protein, called by TCRdb with MiXCR from the 5' RACE reads. The sample includes 150,000 to 200,000 distinct CDR3 sequences, approximately 10% of them seen just once. Input material: PBMCs or a T cell subset sorted from them (not recorded which). The receptors originated from a man between 18 and 29 years old who had mild COVID-19 (a few samples of this study predate the infection). Cell type and time point are not known.

This chain connects TRBV5-1 to TRBJ1-1; tentatively, D is TRBD1 (5 bases). V shed 4 bases and J shed 6 bases, with 16 bases lying between them. Germline loops: CDR1 SGHRS, CDR2 YFSETQ. The CDR3 runs 14 residues. CDR3: CASSPRDRDAEAFF. CDR3 in DNA: TGCGCCAGCAGCCCCCGCGATAGGGACGCTGAAGCTTTCTTT.

This clonotype was recorded a few times. The chain joins TRBV29-1 to TRBJ1-1; TRBD1 is a possible D gene (5 bases). This CDR3 is built from 13 residues. V lost 3 bases, J lost 4 bases, and 12 bases lay in between. CDR1 and CDR2 (germline): SQVTM, ANQGSEA. CDR3 DNA: TGCAGCGTTGAGGGAAGGGGCGGCACTGAAGCTTTCTTT. Its translation: CSVEGRGGTEAFF.

In this sample, this clonotype turned up a few times. The chain carries TRBV19 and TRBJ2-4; the D is unclear. CDR3 size: 15 residues. Germline loops: CDR1 LNHDA, CDR2 SQIVND (reference sequence). Trimming shortened V by 5 bases and J by 0 bases, and 11 bases separated the two germline ends. CDR3 sequence: CASSDAGEAKNIQYF. The CDR3 DNA is TGTGCCAGTAGTGACGCTGGGGAAGCCAAAAACATTCAGTACTTC.

The V call is TRBV28, the J call TRBJ1-4; D is perhaps TRBD1 (5 bases). CDR1 is MDHEN, CDR2 SYDVKM, per germline. CDR3 length: 14 residues. V gave up 8 bases and J gave up 4 bases, with 14 bases separating them. The DNA for the CDR3 is TGTGCCAGCCGGAGGGGAGAAGTTAATGAAAAACTGTTTTTT. This encodes CASRRGEVNEKLFF.

This clonotype was recorded many times. V and J are TRBV29-1 and TRBJ2-5; the D is unclear. V was cut by 2 bases and J by 0 bases, with 7 bases left in between. CDR1 SQVTM and CDR2 ANQGSEA come from the germline V gene. The CDR3 is 13 residues long. CDR3 sequence: CSVEKTYQETQYF. The CDR3 DNA reads TGCAGCGTTGAAAAAACGTACCAAGAGACCCAGTACTTC.

V and J are TRBV6-5 and TRBJ2-7, with D perhaps TRBD1 (6 bases). Trimming removed 6 bases at V and 1 base at J, with 7 bases between. The length of the CDR3 is 12 residues. In germline, CDR1 is MNHEY, CDR2 SVGAGI. DNA for the CDR3: TGTGCCAGCAGAGGACAGTCCTACGAGCAGTACTTC. Encoded protein: CASRGQSYEQYF.

This sequence joins TRBV9 and TRBJ1-1, with 9 bases that match TRBD1. Germline V lookup: CDR1 SGDLS, CDR2 YYNGEE. The CDR3 is made up of 15 amino acids. Trimming at V came to 4 bases and at J to 3 bases, leaving 7 bases not matched to a gene. The DNA for the CDR3 is TGTGCCAGCAGCCCAAGGACAGGGGTAGACACTGAAGCTTTCTTT. Translating it yields CASSPRTGVDTEAFF.

In this sample, this clonotype turned up a few times. This sequence joins TRBV7-3 and TRBJ2-3, with a tentative D call TRBD2 (5 bases). Germline V gene sequence: CDR1 SGHTA, CDR2 FQGTGA. The CDR3 totals 15 residues. Trimming shortened V by 5 bases and J by 3 bases, and 15 bases separated the two germline ends. The CDR3 bases are TGTGCCAGCAGCGAACTAGGTTCGGGGACAGATACGCAGTATTTT. Translating it yields CASSELGSGTDTQYF. Filled out from reference TRBV7-3 and TRBJ2-3, the complete variable domain reads GAGVSQTPSNKVTEKGKYVELRCDPISGHTALYWYRQSLGQGPEFLIYFQGTGAADDSGLPNDRFFAVRPEGSVSTLKIQRTERGDSAVYLCASSELGSGTDTQYFGPGTRLTVL.

The chain recombines TRBV20-1 with TRBJ2-5; either TRBD1 or TRBD2 may fit D (5 bases each). Germline V CDR1 and CDR2: DFQATT, SNEGSKA (reference sequence). Trimming took off 7 bases at V and 2 bases at J, with 11 bases between the two ends. CDR3 length: 12 residues. Here the CDR3 DNA reads TGCAGTGGGGAGACAGATCAAGAGACCCAGTACTTC. Translation: CSGETDQETQYF.

The gene calls are TRBV12-3 or TRBV12-4 and TRBJ1-1; tentative D call: TRBD1 (5 bases). Deletions cut 7 bases from V and 1 base from J, with 16 bases between. This CDR3 contains 15 residues. The chain's CDR3 is CASTRTLAANTEAFF. CDR3 in DNA: TGTGCCAGCACCCGGACACTTGCGGCGAACACTGAAGCTTTCTTT.

A few counts support this clonotype. The chain joins TRBV25-1 to TRBJ2-2; possibly TRBD1 for D (6 bases). CDR3 length equals 15 residues. Trimming shortened V by 6 bases and J by 3 bases, and 14 bases separated the two germline ends. Germline V gene lookup returns CDR1 MGHDK and CDR2 SYGVNS. CDR3 in amino acids: CASSRQGIDTGELFF. CDR3 sequence (DNA): TGTGCCAGCAGCCGTCAGGGGATAGACACCGGGGAGCTGTTTTTT.

The V gene is TRBV4-1, the J gene TRBJ1-5; no clear D. The CDR3 length is 13 residues. The germline V gene has CDR1 MGHRA and CDR2 YSYEKL. V lost 0 bases and J lost 5, with 5 bases in between. The CDR3 here is CASSQDPHQPQHF. The CDR3 region has the DNA TGCGCCAGCAGCCAAGACCCCCATCAGCCCCAGCATTTT.

This clonotype appeared a few times. As DNA, the CDR3 is TGTGCCAGCAGTGAATATGACGGGGTAGCGTCTATCTCCTACAATGAGCAGTTCTTC. Its translation is CASSEYDGVASISYNEQFF. The V call is TRBV6-1, the J call TRBJ2-1; maybe TRBD2 (5 bases). Germline loops: CDR1 MNHNS, CDR2 SASEGT. The ends were cut back, 2 bases at V and 0 bases at J, with 20 bases in the middle. This CDR3 spans 19 amino acids.